These 17 T cell receptor beta chains were sequenced from one sample in a study of T cell responses to AZD1222 COVID-19 vaccine. Produced via immunoSEQ multiplex PCR; TCRdb's table is partial and in-frame only. Of some 80,000 clones in the sample, 90% to 95% were seen once. Sequenced here: peripheral blood, sampled on day 0 of AZD1222 vaccination. The receptor source for this set is an adult in good health.

The V and J genes are TRBV10-3 and TRBJ2-7; TRBD1 agrees at 10 bases. The germline V gene has CDR1 ENHRY and CDR2 SYGVKD. This CDR3 is 15 amino acids long. Unmatched junction bases numbered 7, after V lost 5 bases and J lost 3 bases. The CDR3 here is CAISQGTGASYEQYF. In DNA, the CDR3 is TGTGCCATCAGTCAGGGGACAGGGGCCAGCTACGAGCAGTACTTC.

The chain couples TRBV15 to TRBJ1-2, with D possibly TRBD1 on 6 matching bases. The V end was cut by 1 base, the J end by 4 bases, with 13 bases between. CDR1 and CDR2 from the germline V gene are LNHNV and YYDKDF (reference sequence). The CDR3 runs 15 residues. The CDR3 nucleotides read TGTGCCACCAGCAGAGGTACAGGGTTCGGCTATGGCTACACCTTC. Protein sequence: CATSRGTGFGYGYTF.

This chain connects TRBV15 to TRBJ1-5; D is undetermined. Germline V lookup: CDR1 LNHNV, CDR2 YYDKDF (reference sequence). V lost 1 base, J lost 8 bases, and 12 bases lay in between. This CDR3 region has 14 residues. CDR3 sequence (DNA): TGTGCCACCAGCAGAGGGGTCTTCATTGAGCCCCAGCATTTT. This translates into CATSRGVFIEPQHF.

V is TRBV18 and J is TRBJ2-7; D may be TRBD1 (6 bases). In germline, CDR1 is KGHSH, CDR2 LQKENI. The CDR3 is 14 amino acids. Trimming left V 8 bases short and J 6 bases short, with 20 bases between. CDR3 residues: CASTPAAGAPEQYF. CDR3 nucleotide sequence: TGTGCCAGCACCCCGGCAGCAGGGGCGCCCGAGCAGTACTTC. The complete variable domain, with remaining parts taken from reference TRBV18 and TRBJ2-7, reads NAGVMQNPRHLVRRRGQEARLRCSPMKGHSHVYWYRQLPEEGLKFMVYLQKENIIDESGMPKERFSAEFPKEGPSILRIQQVVRGDSAAYFCASTPAAGAPEQYFGPGTRLTVT.

CDR3 nucleotide sequence: TGTGCCAGCAGCCCGGGGACCTTTGGCTACACCTTC. This codes for CASSPGTFGYTF. V usage is TRBV14 and J usage is TRBJ1-2, with D maybe TRBD1 (5 bases). In germline, CDR1 is SGHDN, CDR2 FVKESK. Trimming took off 4 bases at V and 7 bases at J, with 10 bases between the two ends. This CDR3 is 12 amino acids long. Supplemented by reference TRBV14 and TRBJ1-2, the full variable domain reads EAGVTQFPSHSVIEKGQTVTLRCDPISGHDNLYWYRRVMGKEIKFLLHFVKESKQDESGMPNNRFLAERTGGTYSTLKVQPAELEDSGVYFCASSPGTFGYTFGSGTRLTVV.

The chain is built from TRBV7-9 and TRBJ1-4; TRBD1 agrees at 9 bases. J lost 8 bases, V lost 4 bases, and 5 bases had no gene match. This CDR3 region has 14 residues. The germline CDR1 and CDR2 sequences are SEHNR and FQNEAQ (reference sequence). In DNA, the CDR3 is TGTGCCAGCAGCTCGGGACAGGGAGGGGAAAAACTGTTTTTT. Its protein is CASSSGQGGEKLFF.

The V call is TRBV5-1, the J call TRBJ2-5; D unresolved. V lost 7 bases to trimming and J lost 2 bases, with 15 bases between them. The CDR3 has 14 amino acids. CDR1 is SGHRS and CDR2 is YFSETQ in the germline V gene. CDR3 nucleotide sequence: TGCGCCAGCCGCCCTCGAGTCCTGCAAGAGACCCAGTACTTC. Protein sequence: CASRPRVLQETQYF.

This clone was found once. The J gene is TRBJ1-2, the V gene TRBV10-2, with D possibly matching TRBD1 (5 bases). Trimming cost V 8 bases and J 4 bases, with 20 bases left between them. Germline CDR1 is WSHSY and CDR2 is SAAADI. The CDR3 has 15 residues. CDR3 residues: CASLESGGLSYGYTF. DNA of the CDR3: TGCGCCAGCCTTGAGTCTGGGGGACTGAGCTATGGCTACACCTTC.

This clone turned up a few times. The chain's CDR3 is CASRMGDRDNSPLHF. Here the CDR3 DNA reads TGTGCCAGTAGGATGGGGGACAGGGATAATTCACCCCTCCACTTT. V is TRBV19 and J is TRBJ1-6; TRBD1 matches 9 bases. CDR3 size: 15 residues. Unmatched junction bases numbered 5, after V lost 6 bases and J lost 5 bases. CDR1 LNHDA and CDR2 SQIVND come from the germline V gene (reference sequence). The variable domain in full, completed from reference TRBV19 and TRBJ1-6, reads DGGITQSPKYLFRKEGQNVTLSCEQNLNHDAMYWYRQDPGQGLRLIYYSQIVNDFQKGDIAEGYSVSREKKESFPLTVTSAQKNPTAFYLCASRMGDRDNSPLHFGNGTRLTVT.

This clone was observed once. The rearrangement uses TRBV15 and TRBJ1-1; D gene unclear. Germline V CDR1 and CDR2: LNHNV, YYDKDF (reference sequence). V was shortened by 0 bases and J by 5 bases, with 13 bases between the two germline ends. The CDR3 covers 15 residues. The DNA for the CDR3 is TGTGCCACCAGCAGAGATGATCGTGGTGGAACTGAAGCTTTCTTT. Translation gives CATSRDDRGGTEAFF.

The genes are TRBV2 and TRBJ1-3; TRBD1 agrees at 8 bases. The germline V gene has CDR1 SNHLY and CDR2 FYNNEI. The CDR3 sequence is 15 residues long. Losses at the gene ends were 6 bases for V and 0 bases for J; bases not matched to a gene: 4. CDR3 protein: CASRGDRISGNTIYF. For the CDR3, the DNA is TGTGCCAGCAGGGGGGACAGGATCTCTGGAAACACCATATATTTT. The whole variable domain, remainder taken from reference TRBV2 and TRBJ1-3, is EPEVTQTPSHQVTQMGQEVILRCVPISNHLYFYWYRQILGQKVEFLVSFYNNEISEKSEIFDDQFSVERPDGSNFTLKIRSTKLEDSAMYFCASRGDRISGNTIYFGEGSWLTVV.

This sequence joins TRBV4-1 and TRBJ1-5; no definite D call. The ends were cut back, 0 bases at V and 8 bases at J, with 14 bases in the middle. Germline V gene lookup returns CDR1 MGHRA and CDR2 YSYEKL. The CDR3 consists of 15 residues. CDR3 sequence reads: CASSQEEPVWEPQHF. The CDR3 DNA is TGCGCCAGCAGCCAAGAGGAACCCGTATGGGAGCCCCAGCATTTT.

The chain uses TRBV18 and TRBJ1-1, with D possibly TRBD1 on 6 matching bases. The germline V gene has CDR1 KGHSH and CDR2 LQKENI. Trimming took off 5 bases at V and 2 bases at J, with 12 bases between the two ends. The CDR3 sequence is 14 residues long. CDR3 in amino acids: CASSVLGGNTEAFF. The CDR3 bases are TGTGCCAGCTCAGTTCTTGGGGGCAACACTGAAGCTTTCTTT.

This clone was seen once. This chain links TRBV5-5 with TRBJ2-2; a possible D gene is TRBD1 (6 bases). CDR3 size: 15 residues. V was clipped by 1 base and J by 9 bases, with 16 bases between them. Germline V CDR1 and CDR2: SGHKS, YYEKEE (reference sequence). CDR3 loop: CASSLSVGGHRELFF. For the CDR3, the DNA is TGTGCCAGCAGCTTGTCGGTTGGGGGCCACCGGGAGCTGTTTTTT.

The chain couples TRBV10-3 to TRBJ2-1, with 8 bases identical to TRBD1. CDR1 is ENHRY and CDR2 is SYGVKD in the germline V gene. V was pared by 4 bases and J by 6 bases, with 5 bases of the junction left unmatched. This CDR3 has 14 residues. CDR3 DNA sequence: TGTGCCATCAGTGTAATACAGGGGGTCAATGAGCAGTTCTTC. Encoded protein: CAISVIQGVNEQFF.

Notes on this clone: One end of the junction fails to match germline, which may point to a read error. V usage is TRBV7-7 and J usage is TRBJ2-3; D possibly corresponds to TRBD1 (6 bases). CDR1 and CDR2 (germline): SSHAT, FNYEAQ (reference sequence). CDR3 size: 16 residues. CDR3 bases: TGTGCTAGCAGCTTAGGGGGTTTCACTAGCACAGATACGCAGTATTTT. Translated, it gives CASSLGGFTSTDTQYF.

The chain links TRBV13 to TRBJ2-5, with D perhaps matching TRBD1 or TRBD2 (5 bases each). In germline, CDR1 is PRHDT, CDR2 FYEKMQ (reference sequence). Trimming cost V 6 bases and J 4 bases, with 15 bases left between them. The CDR3 contains 14 residues. CDR3 in DNA: TGTGCCAGCAGTGGGGGACCGGATCTAGAGACCCAGTACTTC. It translates to CASSGGPDLETQYF.